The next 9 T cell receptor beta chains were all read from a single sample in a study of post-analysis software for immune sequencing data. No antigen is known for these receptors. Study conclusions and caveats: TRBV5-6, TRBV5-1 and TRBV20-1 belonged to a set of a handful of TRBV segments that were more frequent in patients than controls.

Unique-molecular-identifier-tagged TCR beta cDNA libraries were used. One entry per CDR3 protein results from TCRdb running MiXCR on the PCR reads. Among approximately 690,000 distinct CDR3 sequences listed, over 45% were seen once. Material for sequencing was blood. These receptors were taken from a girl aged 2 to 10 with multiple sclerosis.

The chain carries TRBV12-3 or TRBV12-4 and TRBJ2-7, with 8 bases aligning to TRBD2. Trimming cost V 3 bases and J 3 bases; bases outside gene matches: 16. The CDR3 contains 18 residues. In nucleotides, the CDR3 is TGTGCCAGCAGTTTCTTAGCGGGGCTGACCGAACCCCTCTACGAGCAGTACTTC. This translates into CASSFLAGLTEPLYEQYF.

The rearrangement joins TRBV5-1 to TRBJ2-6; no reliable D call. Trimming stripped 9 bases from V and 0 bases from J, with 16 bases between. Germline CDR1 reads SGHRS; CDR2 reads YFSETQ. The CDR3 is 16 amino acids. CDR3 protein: CATTLGQYSGANVLTF. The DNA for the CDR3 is TGCGCCACCACTCTAGGGCAGTACTCTGGGGCCAACGTCCTGACTTTC.

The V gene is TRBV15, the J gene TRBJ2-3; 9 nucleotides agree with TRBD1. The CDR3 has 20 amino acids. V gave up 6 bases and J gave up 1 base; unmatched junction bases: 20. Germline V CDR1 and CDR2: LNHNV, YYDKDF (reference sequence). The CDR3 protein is CATSSQVQTGTGIGTDTQYF. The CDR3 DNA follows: TGTGCCACCAGTTCTCAGGTCCAAACCGGGACAGGGATAGGCACAGATACGCAGTATTTT.

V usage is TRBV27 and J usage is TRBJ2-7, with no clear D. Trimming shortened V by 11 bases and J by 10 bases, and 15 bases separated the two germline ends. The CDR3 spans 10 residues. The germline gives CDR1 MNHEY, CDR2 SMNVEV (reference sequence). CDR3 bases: TGTGCCGGCGGTCAAAGGAATCAGTACTTC. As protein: CAGGQRNQYF.

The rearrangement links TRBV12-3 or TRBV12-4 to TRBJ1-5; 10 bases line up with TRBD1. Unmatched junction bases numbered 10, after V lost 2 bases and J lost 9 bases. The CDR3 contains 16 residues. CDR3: CASSLKAGTGDLPQHF. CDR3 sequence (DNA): TGTGCCAGCAGTTTAAAGGCCGGGACAGGGGATTTGCCCCAGCATTTT.

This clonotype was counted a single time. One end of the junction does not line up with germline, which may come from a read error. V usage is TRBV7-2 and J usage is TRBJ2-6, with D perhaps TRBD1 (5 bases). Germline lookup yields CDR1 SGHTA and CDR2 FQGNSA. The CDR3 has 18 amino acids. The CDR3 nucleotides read TGTGCCAGCAGCTTATGGGTGCCAGGACGCTCTGGGGCCAACGTCCGGACTTTC. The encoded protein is CASSLWVPGRSGANVRTF.

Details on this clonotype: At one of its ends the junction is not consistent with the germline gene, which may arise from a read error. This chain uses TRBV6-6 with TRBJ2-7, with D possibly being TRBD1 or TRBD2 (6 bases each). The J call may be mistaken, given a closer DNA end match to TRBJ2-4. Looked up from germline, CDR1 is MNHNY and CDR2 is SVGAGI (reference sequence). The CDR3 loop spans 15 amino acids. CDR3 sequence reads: CAGSYRGGLSNIQYF. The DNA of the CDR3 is TGTGCCGGCAGTTATCGAGGGGGGCTTAGCAACATTCAGTACTTC.

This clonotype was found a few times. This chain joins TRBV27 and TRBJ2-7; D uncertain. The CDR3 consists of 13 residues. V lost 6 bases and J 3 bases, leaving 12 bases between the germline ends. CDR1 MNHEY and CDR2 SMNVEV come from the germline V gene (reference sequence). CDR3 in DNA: TGTGCCAGCAGCGGTCAATGGGGCTACGAGCAGTACTTC. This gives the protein CASSGQWGYEQYF.

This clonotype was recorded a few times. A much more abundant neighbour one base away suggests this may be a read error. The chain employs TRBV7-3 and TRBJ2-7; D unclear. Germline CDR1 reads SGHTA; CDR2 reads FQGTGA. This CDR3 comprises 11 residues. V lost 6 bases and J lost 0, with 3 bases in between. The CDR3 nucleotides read TGTGCCAGCAGACCCTCCTACGAGCAGTACTTC. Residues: CASRPSYEQYF.